This T cell receptor (beta chain) was sequenced for a study of cytomegalovirus exposure and HLA in healthy donors. Whole-study context: The study placed around 80% of its approximately 400 genotyped donors in the Caucasian-associated ancestry cluster.

Study results and caveats: Most TCR sequences were uncommon, yet certain public TCRs appeared in many donors. Donor immune exposure was known only as CMV serostatus.

It was with 60 Vbeta and 13 Jbeta primers that the PCR ran. Generated by immunoSEQ multiplex PCR, the TCRdb table keeps only in-frame clones and is missing some. The sample has about 160,000 clones; roughly 77% are singletons. About this clone itself: The antigen remains unidentified.

CDR1 and CDR2 from the germline V gene are LNHDA and SQIVND (reference sequence). The CDR3 contains 14 residues. The V end was cut by 5 bases, the J end by 3 bases, with 13 bases between. The source of this sequence is a man aged 45 to 65 in good health and CMV-seropositive. Source material: PBMCs. The rearrangement joins TRBV19 to TRBJ1-1; D not resolved. The CDR3 loop is CASSEGRAYTEAFF. The CDR3 nucleotides read TGTGCCAGTAGTGAGGGAAGGGCTTACACTGAAGCTTTCTTT.